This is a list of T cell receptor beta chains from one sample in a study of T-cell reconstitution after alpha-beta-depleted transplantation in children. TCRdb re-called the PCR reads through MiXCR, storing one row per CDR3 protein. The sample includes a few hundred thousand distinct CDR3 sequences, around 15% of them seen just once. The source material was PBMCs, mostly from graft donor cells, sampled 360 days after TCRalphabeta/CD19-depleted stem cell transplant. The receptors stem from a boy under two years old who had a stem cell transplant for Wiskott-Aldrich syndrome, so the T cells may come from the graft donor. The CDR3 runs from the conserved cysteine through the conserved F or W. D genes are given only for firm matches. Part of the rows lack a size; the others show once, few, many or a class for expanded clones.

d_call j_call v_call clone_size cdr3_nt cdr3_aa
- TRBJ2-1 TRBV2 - TGTGCCATCAGTTATGGAGGCCCGTCCATAGGTCCCGATGAGCAGTTCTTC CAISYGGPSIGPDEQFF
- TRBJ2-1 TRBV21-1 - TGTGCCAGCAGCTCCCGCTCTACCTACAATGAGCAGTTCTTC CASSSRSTYNEQFF
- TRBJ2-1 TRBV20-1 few TGCAGTGCTACTTTCCCAAGGGGTCCCTTCGCGGCATACAATGAGCAGTTCTTC CSATFPRGPFAAYNEQFF
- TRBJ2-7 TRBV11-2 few TGTGCCAGCAGCTTTGAACTTATCCCTCCTTACGAGCAGTACTTC CASSFELIPPYEQYF
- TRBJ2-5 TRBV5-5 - TGTGCCAGCAGCTTGGCCATTCTCGGGACTCGACAAGAGACCCAGTACTTC CASSLAILGTRQETQYF
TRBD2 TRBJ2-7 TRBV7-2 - TGTGCCAGCAGCTTAGGTCCAGCGGGGGAATCCTACGAGCAGTACTTC CASSLGPAGESYEQYF
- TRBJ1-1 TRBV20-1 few TGCAGTGCTTCCCGGACAAGGAACACTGAAGCTTTCTTT CSASRTRNTEAFF
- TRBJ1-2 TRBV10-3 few TGTGCCATCAGTCGGTCGGGCGTCGGTAATGGCTACACCTTC CAISRSGVGNGYTF
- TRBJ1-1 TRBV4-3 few TGCGCCAGCAGCCAAGATAGTCAGCGGAACACTGAAGCTTTCTTT CASSQDSQRNTEAFF
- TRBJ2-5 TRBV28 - TGTGCCAGCAGCAGCACAGGGTGGGGGTTGATAGAGACCCAGTACTTC CASSSTGWGLIETQYF
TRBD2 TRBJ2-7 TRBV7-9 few TGTGCCAGCAGCTTAAGGGAGGGCCTTTCCTACGAGCAGTACTTC CASSLREGLSYEQYF
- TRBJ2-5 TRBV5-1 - TGCGCCAGCAGCTTGGTCCCCCTTAAACAAGAGACCCAGTACTTC CASSLVPLKQETQYF
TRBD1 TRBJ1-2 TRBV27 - TGTGCCAGCAGCCGGGACAGGGGCGATGGCTACACCTTC CASSRDRGDGYTF
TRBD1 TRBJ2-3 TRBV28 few TGTGCCAGCAGTCCGGGGACAGGACACACAGATACGCAGTATTTT CASSPGTGHTDTQYF
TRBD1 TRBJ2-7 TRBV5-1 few TGCGCCAGCAGCTTGGCACCGGGACAGATTTCTTACGAGCAGTACTTC CASSLAPGQISYEQYF
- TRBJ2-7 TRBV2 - TGTGCCAGCAGTGTGAAGAAGAACAGTAGCTCCTACGAGCAGTACTTC CASSVKKNSSSYEQYF
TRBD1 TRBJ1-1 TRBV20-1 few TGCAGTGCCACCGTCCCGGGACAGTATCTGGACACTGAAGCTTTCTTT CSATVPGQYLDTEAFF